The sequence of this TCR beta chain was determined in a study of PD-L1 blockade in urothelial cancer (dated by TCRdb to the late 2010s). Broadly, across the study: Every patient began therapy at some point between 2014 and 2015 and was given atezolizumab 1,200 mg intravenously every 3 weeks. About nine tenths of the roughly 29 patients were identified as males with urothelial cancer of bladder origin, and a prior smoking history was reported by 18 of 29 patients. Patients had an ECOG performance status of 0 or 1 and had received between 0 and 3 prior chemotherapy regimens. Blood samples were analyzed 3 weeks after the start of treatment (second dose) and 6 weeks after the start of treatment. Blood samples gave median yields of approximately 130,000 T cells and some 80,000 unique TCRs, along with a median clonality of about 0.084. The study, an exploratory multi-omic analysis, examined somatic, immune and clinical correlates of response to PD-L1 blockade with atezolizumab in urothelial cancer. Pretreatment tumor samples, along with matched peripheral blood collected serially before and after atezolizumab treatment, underwent TCR sequencing. Durable clinical benefit was defined as a progression-free survival longer than 6 months, and TCR features were additionally tested against progression-free survival and overall survival. Whole exome sequencing and RNA sequencing of pretreatment tumors were performed alongside TCR sequencing in the same patients. Nine patients achieved durable clinical benefit and some 21 did not. Approximately 30 patients had pretreatment blood TCR-seq, around 25 had at least one posttreatment blood collection, and around 25 had tumor TCR-seq. Results and caveats for the whole study, not just this receptor: Patients with durable benefit showed greater expansion of tumor-associated TCR clones in peripheral blood 3 weeks after starting treatment (n ≈ 21, p = 0.022). Small sample size (n of about 30) and many exploratory analyses mean the results are intended to be hypothesis-generating. Improved progression-free and overall survival was associated with having pretreatment peripheral blood TCR clonality below the median.

Synthetic TCR analog templates were spiked into each PCR so that absolute template abundance could be estimated from read counts. Using the immunoSEQ assay, TCRbeta CDR3 regions were amplified from genomic DNA with bias-controlled V and J gene primers. Sequencing of rearranged TCRbeta segments was done at approximately 20X coverage. In the authors' own workflow: Sequencing errors were corrected by clustering, and CDR3s were annotated against IMGT so that V, D and J genes could be assigned. Downstream analyses used only productive TCRbeta rearrangements and left out out-of-frame or stop-codon sequences. Clonality was computed as one minus Shannon entropy normalized by the log of the number of unique productive sequences. Fisher's exact test with Benjamini-Hochberg correction, at a threshold of adjusted p below 0.01, was used to find clones that differed between time points or between blood and tumor. TCRdb retrieved this table from immuneACCESS and kept in-frame rearrangements only. Not all clones are present; in checked studies, unresolved V genes account for under half, and no reason is known for the remainder. D and trimming were read from the DNA, whereas the V and J calls and clone size are those reported in that table. This sample lists 35,000 to 50,000 clones; approximately 80% were detected once. The ten largest clones add up to under 20% of the sample.

Explained via the paper, the time point label denotes: pretreatment peripheral blood. The cohort comprised fewer than 35 patients with locally advanced or metastatic urothelial carcinoma treated at Memorial Sloan Kettering on a trial protocol. Peripheral blood mononuclear cells were collected pretreatment and during treatment, at between 1 and 8 total time points per patient. The Qiagen DNeasy Blood extraction kit was used to purify genomic DNA from total PBMCs and tumor samples. PBMCs were collected pretreatment and during treatment, and were isolated and stored as previously described. As for this clone: It lacks a known antigen. Base qualities are missing; no much larger clone stands one base away.

This receptor was obtained from a man in his sixties with urothelial cancer. The sample was PBMCs, taken around atezolizumab (anti-PD-L1) treatment.

CDR3 reads: CASSPTAGRSNEQFF. Read as DNA, the sequence is TGTGCCAGCAGTCCCACGGCGGGGAGGAGCAATGAGCAGTTCTTC. The chain joins TRBV28 to TRBJ2-1; TRBD2 might be the D gene, on 6 matching bases. The CDR3, from cysteine to phenylalanine, totals 15 residues. The CDR3 DNA has 45 bases and is translated from base 1. CDR1 is given as MDHEN and CDR2 as SYDVKM, both from the germline V gene. Trimming takes 5 bases from V and 6 bases from J, and the germline ends sit 17 bases apart.